This TCR beta chain was captured in a study of blood T cells in healthy people across ages. It was with a sample-barcoded 5' primer and a J-beta primer mix that a second PCR of about 6 to 11 cycles was run. MiXCR was run by TCRdb on the 5' RACE reads, yielding one entry per CDR3 protein. The sample holds fewer than 2 million distinct CDR3 sequences, about two fifths seen once. This clonotype has only a few counts. The length of the CDR3 is 12 residues. Germline values: CDR1 SGHTA, CDR2 FQGNSA. V lost 5 bases and J 6 bases, leaving 9 bases between the germline ends. The clonotype was recovered from a human donor in good health. The rearrangement links TRBV7-2 to TRBJ2-3; D unresolved. The material sequenced was blood. CDR3: CASSRTWDTQYF. The CDR3 DNA reads TGTGCCAGCAGCCGGACGTGGGATACGCAGTATTTT.